This entry concerns a single T cell receptor (beta chain). Its cognate antigen is unknown. V was shortened by 3 bases and J by 0 bases, with 17 bases between the two germline ends. From germline, CDR1 is GTSNPN and CDR2 SVGIG (reference sequence). There are 17 residues in the CDR3. The PCR ran on 60 Vbeta and 13 Jbeta primers. Data came from immunoSEQ multiplex PCR; TCRdb stores just in-frame clones and leaves some out. This table has under 200,000 clones, around 80% appearing once. This entry comes from a study of cytomegalovirus exposure and HLA in healthy donors. Study findings and constraints: Being productive about 90% or about 30% of the time was typical of most TCR beta V segments in an earlier analysis.

V and J are TRBV30 and TRBJ1-4, with D hard to call. This clonotype was obtained from a middle-aged woman in good health and CMV-seronegative. The sequenced material came from PBMCs. CDR3 bases: TGTGCCTGGAGCGCATATCGAGGGCTTGCAACTAATGAAAAACTGTTTTTT. Translated: CAWSAYRGLATNEKLFF.